The T cell receptor beta chain described here comes from a study of regulatory T cells in long-lasting Graves disease. Points from the study as a whole: Peripheral blood was the sole material, not thyroid tissue. Shared public clonotypes totalled about 2,800 in persistent patients, compared with around 930 in new patients. Persistent disease was characterized by preferential usage of TRBV28, TRBJ1-2 and TRBJ2-5.

The sample holds a few counts of this clonotype. As yet, its antigen is unknown. This CDR3 is missing its conserved last phenylalanine or tryptophan, likely due to a read error. The time point is: newly diagnosed GD, antithyroid drugs for less than 3 months. From RNA extracted from PBMCs, the TCR library was made. Germline values: CDR1 MNHEY, CDR2 SVGEGT. This CDR3 comprises 15 residues. The V gene lost 1 base and the J gene lost 5 bases, with 12 bases spanning the gap. Building of the TCR beta libraries involved iRepertoire HTBI primers and Arm-PCR of CDR3 regions. TCRdb independently ran MiXCR on the multiplex PCR reads; one entry per CDR3 protein. The sample records approximately 470,000 distinct CDR3 sequences, around 16% being singletons. The sample was also linked to a second study, of T cells in Graves' hyperthyroidism and ophthalmopathy. From that study: HTBI primers drove first-round RT-PCR of the TCR CDR3.

V gene TRBV6-2 or TRBV6-3 combines with J gene TRBJ1-5, with a possible D match to TRBD1 (6 bases). The sample consisted of peripheral blood mononuclear cells (PBMCs), taken at new diagnosis, from a patient treated with antithyroid drugs. The TCR comes from a middle-aged man with Graves disease. CDR3 sequence (DNA): TGTGCCAGCAGTTACTACGGACAGTTATATCAGCCCCAGCATCTT. Residues: CASSYYGQLYQPQHL.